The clone carrying this T cell receptor (beta chain) was seen only once. CDR1 and CDR2 from the germline V gene are MNHNS and SASEGT. V gave up 4 bases and J gave up 5 bases, with 20 bases separating them. The CDR3 covers 16 residues. The assay was immunoSEQ multiplex PCR, and TCRdb's table has in-frame clones only and misses some. The table records over 70,000 clones, over 80% of them present only once. The source of the sample is a study of blood T cell repertoires in COVID-19. The TCR sequence derives from a human donor in a cohort sampled during active COVID-19. The genes are TRBV6-1 and TRBJ2-5; perhaps TRBD2 as D (5 bases). Sequenced input: peripheral blood. The CDR3 region is CASSGGNSLSGETQYF. The CDR3 DNA follows: TGTGCCAGCAGTGGAGGGAACAGTCTTTCGGGCGAGACCCAGTACTTC.